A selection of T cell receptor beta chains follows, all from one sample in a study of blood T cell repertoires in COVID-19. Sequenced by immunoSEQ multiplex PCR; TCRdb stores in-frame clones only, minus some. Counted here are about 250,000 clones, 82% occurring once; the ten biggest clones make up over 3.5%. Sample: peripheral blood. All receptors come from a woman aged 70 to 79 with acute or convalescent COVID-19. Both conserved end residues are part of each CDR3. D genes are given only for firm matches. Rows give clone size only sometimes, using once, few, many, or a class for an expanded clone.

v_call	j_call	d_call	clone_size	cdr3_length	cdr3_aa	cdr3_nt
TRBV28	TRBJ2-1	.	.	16	CASTFYRPGFLNEQFF	TGTGCCAGCACCTTTTACCGACCGGGTTTCCTCAATGAGCAGTTCTTC
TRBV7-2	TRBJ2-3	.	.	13	CASSKGGMDTQYF	TGTGCCAGCAGCAAGGGGGGGATGGATACGCAGTATTTT
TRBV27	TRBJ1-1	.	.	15	CASSFTRGWYTEAFF	TGTGCCAGCAGTTTCACCAGGGGATGGTACACTGAAGCTTTCTTT
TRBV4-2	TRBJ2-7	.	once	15	CASSQEKQGFYEQYF	TGTGCCAGCAGCCAGGAAAAACAGGGATTCTACGAGCAGTACTTC
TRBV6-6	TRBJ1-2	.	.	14	CASSYDEGLVGYTF	TGTGCCAGCAGTTACGACGAGGGTCTAGTTGGCTACACCTTC
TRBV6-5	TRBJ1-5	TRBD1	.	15	CASSQDRVQGQPQHF	TGTGCCAGCAGCCAAGACAGGGTTCAGGGTCAGCCCCAGCATTTT
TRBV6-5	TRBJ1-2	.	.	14	CASSYSNSYYGYTF	TGTGCCAGCAGTTACTCGAACAGTTACTATGGCTACACCTTC
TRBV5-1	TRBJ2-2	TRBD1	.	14	CASSLTGVTGELFF	TGCGCCAGCAGTCTGACAGGGGTAACCGGGGAGCTGTTTTTT
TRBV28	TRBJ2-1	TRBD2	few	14	CASSFGTSGLREFF	TGTGCCAGCAGTTTCGGGACTAGCGGTCTGAGAGAGTTCTTC
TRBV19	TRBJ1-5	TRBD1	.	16	CAIGQGGITGNQPQHF	TGTGCCATAGGACAGGGAGGGATTACGGGCAATCAGCCCCAGCATTTT
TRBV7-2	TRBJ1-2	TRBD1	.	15	CASSTLTGGLFDYTF	TGTGCCAGCAGCACTTTGACAGGGGGCCTCTTTGACTACACCTTC
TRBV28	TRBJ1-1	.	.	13	CASKQAPNTEAFF	TGTGCCAGCAAACAGGCCCCGAACACTGAAGCTTTCTTT
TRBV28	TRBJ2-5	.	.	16	CASSFRAGHGQETQYF	TGTGCCAGCAGTTTCAGGGCAGGGCATGGGCAAGAGACCCAGTACTTC
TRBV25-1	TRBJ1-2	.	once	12	CATAGEGDGYTF	TGTGCCACCGCAGGGGAGGGGGATGGCTACACCTTC
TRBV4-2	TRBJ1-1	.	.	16	CASSLGASGPNTEAFF	TGTGCCAGCAGTTTAGGGGCGTCGGGTCCTAACACTGAAGCTTTCTTT
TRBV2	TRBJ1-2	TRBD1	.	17	CASSEVGQGWGLYGYTF	TGTGCCAGCAGTGAAGTTGGACAGGGATGGGGACTCTATGGCTACACCTTC
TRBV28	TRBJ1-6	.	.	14	CASSFTVLNSPLHF	TGTGCCAGCAGTTTCACGGTCCTGAATTCACCCCTCCACTTT
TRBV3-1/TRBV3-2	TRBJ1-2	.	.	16	CASSQDLDYRRYGYTF	TGTGCCAGCAGCCAAGATCTTGACTACCGGAGGTATGGCTACACCTTC
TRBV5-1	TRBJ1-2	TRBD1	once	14	CASSLGQGNYGYTF	TGCGCCAGCAGCTTGGGACAGGGGAATTATGGCTACACCTTC
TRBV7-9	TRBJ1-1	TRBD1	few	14	CASSLGTGEGGAFF	TGTGCCAGCAGCTTAGGGACAGGGGAAGGAGGAGCTTTCTTT
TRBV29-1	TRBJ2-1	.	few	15	CSAGGAGQGYNEQFF	TGCAGCGCAGGGGGGGCCGGACAGGGATACAATGAGCAGTTCTTC
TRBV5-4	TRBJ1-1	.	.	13	CASSLQGNTEAFF	TGTGCCAGCAGCTTGCAGGGGAACACTGAAGCTTTCTTT
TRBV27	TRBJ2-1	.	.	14	CASRRGNTYNEQFF	TGTGCCAGCCGAAGAGGTAATACCTACAATGAGCAGTTCTTC
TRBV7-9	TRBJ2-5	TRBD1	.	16	CASSHGTGHLKETQYF	TGTGCCAGCAGCCATGGGACAGGCCACCTCAAGGAGACCCAGTACTTC
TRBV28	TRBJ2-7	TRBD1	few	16	CASHTAKGQGVHEQYF	TGTGCCAGCCATACGGCAAAGGGACAGGGGGTCCACGAGCAGTACTTC
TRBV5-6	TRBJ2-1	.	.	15	CASTPGRRGWGEQFF	TGTGCCAGCACCCCGGGGCGGAGGGGCTGGGGTGAGCAGTTCTTC
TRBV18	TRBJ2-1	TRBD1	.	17	CASSPPRGQGLYNEQFF	TGTGCCAGCTCACCACCAAGGGGACAGGGGCTATACAATGAGCAGTTCTTC
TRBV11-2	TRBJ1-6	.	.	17	CASSLDRGQTFNSPLHF	TGTGCCAGCAGCTTAGATCGCGGACAGACATTCAATTCACCCCTCCACTTT
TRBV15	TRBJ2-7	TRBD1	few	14	CATSARQGWYEQYF	TGTGCCACCAGCGCCCGACAGGGTTGGTACGAGCAGTACTTC
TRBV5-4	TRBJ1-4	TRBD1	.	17	CASSRGTGAGTNEKLFF	TGTGCCAGCAGCCGCGGGACAGGGGCAGGGACTAATGAAAAACTGTTTTTT
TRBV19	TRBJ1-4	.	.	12	CASTLTGEKLFF	TGTGCCAGTACCCTCACGGGGGAAAAACTGTTTTTT
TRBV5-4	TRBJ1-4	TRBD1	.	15	CASSPGQAGGEKLFF	TGTGCCAGCAGCCCGGGACAGGCAGGGGGTGAAAAACTGTTTTTT
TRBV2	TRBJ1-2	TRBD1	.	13	CASTGQGDYGYTF	TGTGCCAGCACCGGACAGGGAGACTATGGCTACACCTTC
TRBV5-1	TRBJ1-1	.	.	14	CASSLRGGDTEAFF	TGCGCCAGCAGCTTAAGGGGCGGGGACACTGAAGCTTTCTTT
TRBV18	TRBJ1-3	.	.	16	CASSPRPGVSGNTIYF	TGTGCCAGCTCACCCCGACCAGGCGTCTCTGGAAACACCATATATTTT
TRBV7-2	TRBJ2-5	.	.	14	CASSLWGGQGTQYF	TGTGCCAGCAGCTTATGGGGGGGGCAGGGGACCCAGTACTTC
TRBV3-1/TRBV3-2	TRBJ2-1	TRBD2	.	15	CASSQLAASYNEQFF	TGTGCCAGCAGCCAACTAGCGGCCTCCTACAATGAGCAGTTCTTC
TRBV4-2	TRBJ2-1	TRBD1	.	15	CASSHRQGAYNEQFF	TGTGCCAGCAGCCACAGACAGGGTGCTTACAATGAGCAGTTCTTC
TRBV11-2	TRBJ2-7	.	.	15	CASSFSPGPTYEQYF	TGTGCCAGCAGCTTTTCGCCAGGCCCAACCTACGAGCAGTACTTC
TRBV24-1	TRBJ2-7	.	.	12	CATGGARHEQYF	TGTGCCACCGGGGGGGCACGCCACGAGCAGTACTTC
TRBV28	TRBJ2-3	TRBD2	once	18	CASKLAGSQVSSTDTQYF	TGTGCCAGCAAACTAGCGGGGAGCCAAGTCTCTAGCACAGATACGCAGTATTTT
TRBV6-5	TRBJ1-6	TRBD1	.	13	CASSRTGDSPLHF	TGTGCCAGCAGTCGGACAGGAGATTCACCCCTCCACTTT
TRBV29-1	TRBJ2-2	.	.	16	CSVEAGSVLGTGELFF	TGCAGCGTTGAAGCAGGTTCAGTGTTAGGCACCGGGGAGCTGTTTTTT
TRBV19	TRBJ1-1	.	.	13	CASSMRGNTEAFF	TGTGCCAGTAGTATGCGGGGGAACACTGAAGCTTTCTTT
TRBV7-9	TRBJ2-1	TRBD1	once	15	CASRRSGQPYNEQFF	TGTGCCAGCAGACGATCGGGACAGCCGTACAATGAGCAGTTCTTC
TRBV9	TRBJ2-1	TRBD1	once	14	CASSVAQGTGEQFF	TGTGCCAGCAGCGTAGCTCAAGGGACAGGAGAGCAGTTCTTC
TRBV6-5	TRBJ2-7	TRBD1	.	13	CASRKTGGAEQYF	TGTGCCAGCAGAAAAACAGGGGGCGCCGAGCAGTACTTC
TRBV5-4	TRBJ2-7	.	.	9	CASLRMQYF	TGTGCTTCTCTACGAATGCAGTACTTC
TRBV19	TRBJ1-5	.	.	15	CASSIARQPNQPQHF	TGTGCCAGTAGTATAGCTAGGCAGCCCAATCAGCCCCAGCATTTT
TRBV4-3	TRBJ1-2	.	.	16	CASSQDWAQGIYGYTF	TGCGCCAGCAGCCAAGACTGGGCACAGGGAATCTATGGCTACACCTTC
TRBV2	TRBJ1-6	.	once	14	CASIEGDVNSPLHF	TGTGCCAGCATCGAGGGAGATGTAAATTCACCCCTCCACTTT
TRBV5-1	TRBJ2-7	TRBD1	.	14	CASSLRGQNYEQYF	TGCGCCAGCAGCTTGCGGGGACAGAACTACGAGCAGTACTTC
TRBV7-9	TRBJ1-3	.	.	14	CASSLEGIGNTIYF	TGTGCCAGCAGCTTAGAGGGGATTGGAAACACCATATATTTT
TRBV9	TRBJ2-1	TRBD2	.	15	CASSPLERGGNEQFF	TGTGCCAGCAGCCCCCTCGAGCGGGGGGGCAATGAGCAGTTCTTC